This T cell receptor (beta chain) was recovered during a study of T cells after yellow fever vaccination. UMIs were added to TCR cDNA along with a universal primer site when it was made by 5'RACE template switching. TCRdb processed the 5' RACE reads anew with MiXCR; each CDR3 protein has one entry. The repertoire has some 350,000 distinct CDR3 sequences, approximately 10% of them found once; the top ten carry roughly 18%. Germline V CDR1 and CDR2: MGHRA, YSYEKL. V was pared by 5 bases and J by 5 bases, with 15 bases between. The CDR3 is 15 residues long. Specimen: PBMCs, collected on the day of the first yellow fever vaccination. The V call is TRBV4-1, the J call TRBJ2-2, with D tentatively TRBD2 (5 bases). The receptor was isolated from a man younger than 35 who received the YFV17D yellow fever vaccine. CDR3 protein: CASSSYTGKTGELFF. The CDR3 DNA reads as TGCGCCAGCAGCTCATACACGGGGAAGACCGGGGAGCTGTTTTTT.